The 8 T cell receptor beta chains in this list originate from one sample, sequenced in a study of blood T cell repertoires in COVID-19. Using immunoSEQ multiplex PCR, the repertoire was profiled, and TCRdb retains in-frame clones only, with some absent. The sample carries more than 150,000 clones, over 70% recorded once. Sample: PBMCs or T cells enriched from blood (not recorded which). These receptors all come from a man in his sixties who had been exposed to COVID-19.

The V gene is TRBV19, the J gene TRBJ2-5; no definite D call. Trimming pared 5 bases from V and 0 bases from J, leaving 7 bases between. The germline CDR1 and CDR2 sequences are LNHDA and SQIVND (reference sequence). The CDR3 has 13 amino acids. The CDR3 reads CASSVGHQETQYF. For the CDR3, the DNA is TGTGCCAGTAGTGTTGGGCACCAAGAGACCCAGTACTTC. The variable domain in full, completed from reference TRBV19 and TRBJ2-5, reads DGGITQSPKYLFRKEGQNVTLSCEQNLNHDAMYWYRQDPGQGLRLIYYSQIVNDFQKGDIAEGYSVSREKKESFPLTVTSAQKNPTAFYLCASSVGHQETQYFGPGTRLLVL.

The J gene is TRBJ2-1, the V gene TRBV5-1, with TRBD2 matching over 12 bases. CDR3 length: 18 amino acids. The germline V gene has CDR1 SGHRS and CDR2 YFSETQ. V was clipped by 1 base and J by 4 bases; unmatched bases: 9. The CDR3 loop reads CASSLRLAGDSRYNEQFF. The CDR3 DNA reads as TGCGCCAGCAGCTTGAGACTAGCGGGAGACAGTCGGTACAATGAGCAGTTCTTC.

The V gene is TRBV28, the J gene TRBJ1-5; D is unclear. The CDR3 is made up of 13 amino acids. Germline CDR1 reads MDHEN; CDR2 reads SYDVKM. Trimming shortened V by 6 bases and J by 5 bases, and 11 bases separated the two germline ends. The CDR3 is CASSGVLDQPQHF. CDR3 DNA sequence: TGTGCCAGCAGCGGGGTTCTTGATCAGCCCCAGCATTTT.

The V gene is TRBV15, the J gene TRBJ2-7; TRBD1 agrees at 7 bases. Germline CDR1 and CDR2: LNHNV and YYDKDF (reference sequence). This CDR3 region has 14 residues. With V trimmed by 5 bases and J by 2 bases, 6 bases remained unmatched. The CDR3, as DNA: TGTGCCACCAGCCCGGGGACAGCAGCCTACGAGCAGTACTTC. It yields the protein CATSPGTAAYEQYF.

The V call is TRBV6-4, the J call TRBJ2-3; D perhaps matches TRBD2 (5 bases). Trimming removed 2 bases at V and 9 bases at J, with 9 bases between. Looked up from germline, CDR1 is MRHNA and CDR2 is SNTAGT. This CDR3 is built from 12 residues. The CDR3 DNA follows: TGTGCCAGCAGTGACGAGGGAACGACGCAGTATTTT. This codes for CASSDEGTTQYF.

In DNA, the CDR3 is TGTGCCAGCAGTTACTTGGGCAGGGGGACCGATGGCTACACCTTC. It is translated as CASSYLGRGTDGYTF. This sequence joins TRBV6-5 and TRBJ1-2, with 7 bases identical to TRBD1. The CDR3 runs 15 residues. The ends lost 1 base at V and 6 bases at J; junction bases unmatched: 8. Per germline, CDR1 MNHEY and CDR2 SVGAGI.

This clone appeared once. V gene TRBV6-6 combines with J gene TRBJ2-1; TRBD2 matches 14 bases. Germline CDR1 and CDR2: MNHNY and SVGAGI (reference sequence). V shed 5 bases, J shed 8 bases, and the junction held 11 bases outside the gene matches. There are 17 residues in the CDR3. The CDR3, as DNA: TGTGCCAGCAGTCCAACTACCGGGACTAGCGGGAGTGATGAGCAGTTCTTC. It encodes CASSPTTGTSGSDEQFF.

The chain combines TRBV5-1 with TRBJ2-4; unclear D gene. Per germline, CDR1 SGHRS and CDR2 YFSETQ. This CDR3 spans 12 amino acids. V was shortened by 4 bases and J by 7 bases, with 9 bases between the two germline ends. CDR3 nucleotides: TGCGCCAGCAGCCCCCCCGGGAACATTCAGTACTTC. Translation gives CASSPPGNIQYF.